This T cell receptor (beta chain) was sequenced for a study of CD8+ T cells in alopecia areata. This sample's treatment: oral pan-JAK inhibitor, 5-10 mg twice daily. Specimens obtained from alopecia areata patients comprised lesional scalp punch biopsies and peripheral blood. From PBMCs, CD4+ and CD8+ T cells were sorted. After isolation, RNA underwent reverse transcription to generate cDNA as the sequencing template. Some clones are missing from TCRdb's copy, which holds only in-frame ones; the method was immunoSEQ multiplex PCR. This sample carries under 150,000 clones, less than 60% of them seen once, and the ten largest clones take roughly 3.5%. V shed 6 bases and J 3 bases; nucleotides not matched to a gene: 11. Germline-derived CDR1 and CDR2 are SNHLY and FYNNEI. The CDR3 loop spans 15 amino acids.

The gene calls are TRBV2 and TRBJ2-7; 7 bases align to TRBD1. The specimen comprised CD4+ T cells sorted from blood, sampled at week 24, from a patient treated with tofacitinib. The TCR was taken from a human donor with alopecia areata. The CDR3 bases are TGTGCCAGCAGATACGGAGGTCAGGGGGTCTACGAGCAGTACTTC. It yields the protein CASRYGGQGVYEQYF.